These T cell receptor beta chains were read from a single sample in a study of blood T cell repertoires in COVID-19. Clones were read by immunoSEQ multiplex PCR, and TCRdb kept only the in-frame ones, dropping some. The sample lists 90,000 to 150,000 clones, 86% seen once, with about 8% in the top ten. Specimen: peripheral blood. Every receptor here comes from a man aged 70-80 years who had recovered from COVID-19. Each CDR3 is given without its conserved first and last residue. D genes are given only for firm matches.

CDR3,D,V,J
ASSPTSGRTDTQY,TRBD2,TRBV18,TRBJ2-3
ASSFPGGPTDTQY,-,TRBV5-1,TRBJ2-3
ASSRGTEAEAF,TRBD1,TRBV3-1/TRBV3-2,TRBJ1-1
ASSRQGDRSEQF,TRBD1,TRBV19,TRBJ2-1
ATSDPSWDAGGGEQF,-,TRBV24-1,TRBJ2-1
ASSQAPTGPEEKLF,-,TRBV3-1/TRBV3-2,TRBJ1-4
ASSSRNYEQY,-,TRBV7-8,TRBJ2-7
ASSQGPAAGLNSPLH,-,TRBV4-1,TRBJ1-6
ASSPFQGTNEKLF,-,TRBV7-9,TRBJ1-4
ASSQGNAGEKLF,-,TRBV3-1/TRBV3-2,TRBJ1-4
ASSLTRNLNTEAF,-,TRBV27,TRBJ1-1
SASPASGSNYEQF,TRBD2,TRBV20-1,TRBJ2-1
SARLQETQY,-,TRBV20-1,TRBJ2-5
ASSDGQGAYGYT,TRBD1,TRBV19,TRBJ1-2